This T cell receptor (beta chain) appears in the sequencing data of a study of blood T cell repertoires in COVID-19. Overall study context: Acute and convalescent COVID-19 samples came from the United States, Italy and Spain.

Cohort placement rested on clinical history that participants reported themselves. Sequenced by immunoSEQ multiplex PCR; TCRdb stores in-frame clones only, minus some. The sample lists approximately 200,000 clones, roughly four fifths occurring once. The CDR3 has 14 residues. Germline CDR1 is ENHRY and CDR2 is SYGVKD. Deletions cut 2 bases from V and 4 bases from J, with 10 bases between. The specimen was PBMCs or T cells enriched from blood (not recorded which). This rearrangement joins TRBV10-3 to TRBJ2-3, with D tentatively TRBD2 (5 bases). The TCR originated in a man aged 35-49 years who had recovered from COVID-19. The DNA for the CDR3 is TGTGCCATCAGTGAGCAAACTAGAGCAGATACGCAGTATTTT. Its translation: CAISEQTRADTQYF.